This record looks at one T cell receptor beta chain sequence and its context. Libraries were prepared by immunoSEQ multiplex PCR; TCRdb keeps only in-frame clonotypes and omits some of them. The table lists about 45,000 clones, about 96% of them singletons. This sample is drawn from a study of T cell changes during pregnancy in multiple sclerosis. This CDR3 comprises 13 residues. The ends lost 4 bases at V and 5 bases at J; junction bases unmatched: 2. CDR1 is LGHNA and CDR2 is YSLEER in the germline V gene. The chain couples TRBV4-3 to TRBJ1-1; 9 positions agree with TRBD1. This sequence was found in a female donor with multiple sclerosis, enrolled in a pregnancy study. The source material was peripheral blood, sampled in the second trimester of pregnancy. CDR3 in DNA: TGCGCCAGCAGCCGGACAGGGGATACTGAAGCTTTCTTT. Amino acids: CASSRTGDTEAFF.